The clone carrying this TCR beta chain was detected many times. Its target is not known. The CDR3 length is 16 residues. Per the germline V gene, CDR1 is MNHEY and CDR2 is SMNVEV (reference sequence). With 7 bases removed from V and 3 bases from J, the gap between germline ends came to 19 bases. The data belong to a study of identical twins. Broader study findings: Abundant beta clonotypes from cord blood bore fewer insertions; memory repertoires lacked this pattern. One should note that invariant MAIT and iNKT cells could partly confound zero-insertion analyses. In drawing conclusions, the study used cross-sectional statistical analysis and did not follow the same donors. Twin pairs had excess sharing that was weaker in beta out-of-frame sequences.

From the 5' RACE reads, TCRdb called clonotypes with MiXCR, one entry per CDR3 protein. The repertoire holds hundreds of thousands of distinct CDR3 sequences, 6% to 6.5% seen once, with approximately 1.6% in the top ten. The sequence derives from a man aged 18 to 29 in good health. The chain has TRBV27 and TRBJ2-1; the D gene is possibly TRBD2 (6 bases). Sample: naive T cells sorted from blood. Here the CDR3 DNA reads TGTGCCAGCACCCCTTTGGGTAGCGGAAGCTACAATGAGCAGTTCTTC. Translation: CASTPLGSGSYNEQFF.